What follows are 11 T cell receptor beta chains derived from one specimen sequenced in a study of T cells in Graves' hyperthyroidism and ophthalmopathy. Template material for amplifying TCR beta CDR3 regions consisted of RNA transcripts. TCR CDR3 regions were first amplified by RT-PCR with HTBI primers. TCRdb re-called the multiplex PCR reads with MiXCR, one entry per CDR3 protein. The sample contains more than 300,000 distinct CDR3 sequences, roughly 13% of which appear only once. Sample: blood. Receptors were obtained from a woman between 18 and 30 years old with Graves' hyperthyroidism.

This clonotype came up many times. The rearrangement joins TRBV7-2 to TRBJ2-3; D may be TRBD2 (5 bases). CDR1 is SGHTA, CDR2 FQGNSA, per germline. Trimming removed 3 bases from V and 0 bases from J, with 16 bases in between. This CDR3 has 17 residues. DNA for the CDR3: TGTGCCAGCAGCTTTCGAGGTGGGAGCCTTAGCACAGATACGCAGTATTTT. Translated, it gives CASSFRGGSLSTDTQYF.

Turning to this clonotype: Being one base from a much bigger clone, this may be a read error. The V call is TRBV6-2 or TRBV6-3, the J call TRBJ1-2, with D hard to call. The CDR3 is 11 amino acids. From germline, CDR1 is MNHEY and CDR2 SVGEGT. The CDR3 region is CVILTGMGYTF. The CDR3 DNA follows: TGTGTCATCCTCACCGGGATGGGCTACACCTTC.

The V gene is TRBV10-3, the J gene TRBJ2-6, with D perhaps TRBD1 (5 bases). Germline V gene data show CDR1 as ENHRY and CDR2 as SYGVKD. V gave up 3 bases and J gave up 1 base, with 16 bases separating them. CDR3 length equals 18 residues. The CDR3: CAISDLVDKASGANVLTF. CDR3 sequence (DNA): TGTGCCATCAGTGACTTGGTGGACAAGGCGTCTGGGGCCAACGTCCTGACTTTC.

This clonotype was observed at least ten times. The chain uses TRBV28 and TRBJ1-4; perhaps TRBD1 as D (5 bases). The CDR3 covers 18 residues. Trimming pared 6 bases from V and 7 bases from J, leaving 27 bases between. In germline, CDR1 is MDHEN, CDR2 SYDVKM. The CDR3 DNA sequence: TGTGCCAGCAGCCTAGCTCCCGGGACCGTCGACTGGGGTGAAAAACTGTTTTTT. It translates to CASSLAPGTVDWGEKLFF. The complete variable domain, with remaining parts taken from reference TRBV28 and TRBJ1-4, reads DVKVTQSSRYLVKRTGEKVFLECVQDMDHENMFWYRQDPGLGLRLIYFSYDVKMKEKGDIPEGYSVSREKKERFSLILESASTNQTSMYLCASSLAPGTVDWGEKLFFGSGTQLSVL.

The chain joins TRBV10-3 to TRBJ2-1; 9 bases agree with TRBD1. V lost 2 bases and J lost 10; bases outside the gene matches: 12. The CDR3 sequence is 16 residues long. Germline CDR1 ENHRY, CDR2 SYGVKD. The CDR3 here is CAISETRQGVSYEQFF. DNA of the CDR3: TGTGCCATCAGTGAGACTCGACAGGGGGTATCCTACGAGCAGTTCTTC.

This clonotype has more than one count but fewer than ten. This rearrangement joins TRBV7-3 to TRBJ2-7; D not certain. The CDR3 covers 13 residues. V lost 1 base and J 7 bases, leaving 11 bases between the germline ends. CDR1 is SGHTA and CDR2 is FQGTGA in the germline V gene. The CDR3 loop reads CASSLMAGREQYF. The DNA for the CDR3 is TGTGCCAGCAGCTTAATGGCCGGCAGGGAGCAGTACTTC.

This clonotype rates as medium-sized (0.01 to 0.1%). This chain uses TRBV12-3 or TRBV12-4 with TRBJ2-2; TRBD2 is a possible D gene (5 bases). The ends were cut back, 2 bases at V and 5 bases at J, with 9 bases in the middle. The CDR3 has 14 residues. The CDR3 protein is CASSLSGGTGELFF. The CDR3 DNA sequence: TGTGCCAGCAGTTTATCCGGCGGGACCGGGGAGCTGTTTTTT.

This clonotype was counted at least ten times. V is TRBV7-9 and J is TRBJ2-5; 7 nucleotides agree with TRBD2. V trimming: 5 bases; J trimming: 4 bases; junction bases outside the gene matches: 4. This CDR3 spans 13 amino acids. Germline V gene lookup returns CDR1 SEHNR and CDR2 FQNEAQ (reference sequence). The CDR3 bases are TGTGCCAGCAGCCCCCCGGGGGGAGAGACCCAGTACTTC. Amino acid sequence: CASSPPGGETQYF.

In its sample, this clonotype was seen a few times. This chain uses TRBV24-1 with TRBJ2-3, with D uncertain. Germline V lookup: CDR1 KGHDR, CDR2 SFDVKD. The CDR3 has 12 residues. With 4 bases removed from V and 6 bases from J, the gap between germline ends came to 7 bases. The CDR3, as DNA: TGTGCCACCAGTGACAGACTCGATACGCAGTATTTT. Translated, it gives CATSDRLDTQYF.

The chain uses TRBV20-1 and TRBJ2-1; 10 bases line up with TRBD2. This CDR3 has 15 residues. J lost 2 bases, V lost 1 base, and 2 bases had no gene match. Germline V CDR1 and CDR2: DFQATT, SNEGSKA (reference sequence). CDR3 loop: CSARAGTSAYNEQFF. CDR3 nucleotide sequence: TGCAGTGCTAGAGCCGGGACTAGCGCCTACAATGAGCAGTTCTTC.

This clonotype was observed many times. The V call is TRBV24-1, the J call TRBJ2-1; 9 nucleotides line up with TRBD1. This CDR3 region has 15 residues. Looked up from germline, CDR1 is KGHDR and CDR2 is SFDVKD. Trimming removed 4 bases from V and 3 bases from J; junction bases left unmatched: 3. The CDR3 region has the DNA TGTGCCACCAGTGACCCGGGACAGGGCTACAATGAGCAGTTCTTC. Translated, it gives CATSDPGQGYNEQFF.